This TCR beta chain was observed in a study of cytomegalovirus exposure and HLA in healthy donors. The CDR3 consists of 13 residues. V was trimmed by 5 bases and J by 4 bases, leaving 11 bases between them. In germline, CDR1 is SEHNR, CDR2 FQNEAQ (reference sequence). PCR was performed using 60 Vbeta and 13 Jbeta primers. Profiled with immunoSEQ multiplex PCR; TCRdb holds only in-frame clones, not every one. In the table there are roughly 130,000 clones, over 60% of which are singletons. The sequencing sample was made of PBMCs. This TCR was sampled from a man between 35 and 55 years old in good health and CMV-seronegative. This sequence joins TRBV7-9 and TRBJ2-5; possible D gene TRBD1, 6 bases. The CDR3 DNA reads as TGTGCCAGCAGCCCAGGGGCAGCAGAGACCCAGTACTTC. This gives the protein CASSPGAAETQYF.